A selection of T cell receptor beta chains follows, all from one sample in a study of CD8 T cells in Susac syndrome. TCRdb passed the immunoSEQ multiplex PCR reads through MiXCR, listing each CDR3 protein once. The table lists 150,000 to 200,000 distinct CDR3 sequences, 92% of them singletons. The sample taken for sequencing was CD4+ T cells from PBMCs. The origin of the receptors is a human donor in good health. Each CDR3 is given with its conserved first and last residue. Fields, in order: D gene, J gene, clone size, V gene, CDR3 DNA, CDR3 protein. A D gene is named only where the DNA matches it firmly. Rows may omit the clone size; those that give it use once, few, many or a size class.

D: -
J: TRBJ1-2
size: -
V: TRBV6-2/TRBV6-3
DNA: TGTGCCAGCAGCCCGCCCATCTATGGCTACACCTTC
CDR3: CASSPPIYGYTF

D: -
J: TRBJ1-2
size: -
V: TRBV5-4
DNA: TGTGCCAGCAGCTTGGATAGGGGTACCTATGGCTACACCTTC
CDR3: CASSLDRGTYGYTF

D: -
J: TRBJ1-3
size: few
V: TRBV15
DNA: TGTGCCACCAGCAGAGAGTGGGGCAGCTCAGGAAACACCATATATTTT
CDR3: CATSREWGSSGNTIYF

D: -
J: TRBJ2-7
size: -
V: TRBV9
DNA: TGTGCCAGCAGCCCCAGCGAGTCAGTCGGGCAGTACTTC
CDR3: CASSPSESVGQYF

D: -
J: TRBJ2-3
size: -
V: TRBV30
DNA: TGTGCCGGTAAAGGGACGGTTAGCACAGATACGCAGTATTTT
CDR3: CAGKGTVSTDTQYF

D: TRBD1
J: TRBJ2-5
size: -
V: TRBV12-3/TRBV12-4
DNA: TGTGCCAGCACCCCGGGACAGGGAGAGACCCAGTACTTC
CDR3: CASTPGQGETQYF

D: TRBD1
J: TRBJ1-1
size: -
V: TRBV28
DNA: TGTGCCAGCAGTGGAGCCGGGGGACAGGCGAACACTGAAGCTTTCTTT
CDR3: CASSGAGGQANTEAFF

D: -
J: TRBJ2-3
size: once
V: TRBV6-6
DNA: TGTGCCAGCAGTTACGGCAGGACCCACACAGATACGCAGTATTTT
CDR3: CASSYGRTHTDTQYF

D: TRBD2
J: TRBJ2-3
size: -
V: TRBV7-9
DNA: TGTGCCAGCCCCGGCGCTAGCGGGAACCGGCGCACAGATACGCAGTATTTT
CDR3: CASPGASGNRRTDTQYF

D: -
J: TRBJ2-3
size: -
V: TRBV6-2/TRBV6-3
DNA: TGTGCCAGCAGCCGCAGGGGAGGCGCAGATACGCAGTATTTT
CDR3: CASSRRGGADTQYF

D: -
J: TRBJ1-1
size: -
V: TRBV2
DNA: TGTGCCAGCAGGGAAGGGGTGGGTACTGAAGCTTTCTTT
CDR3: CASREGVGTEAFF

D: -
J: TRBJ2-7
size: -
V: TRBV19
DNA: TGTGCCAGCTCGGGAGTCGACGAGCAGTACTTC
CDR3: CASSGVDEQYF

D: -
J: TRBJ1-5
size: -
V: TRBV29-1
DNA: TGCAGCGTTGGCGGGGGCAATCAGCCCCAGCATTTT
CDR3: CSVGGGNQPQHF

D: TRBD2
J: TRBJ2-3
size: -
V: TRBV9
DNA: TGTGCCAGCAGTTCCTCAAGCGGGAGCGAAACAGATACGCAGTATTTT
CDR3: CASSSSSGSETDTQYF

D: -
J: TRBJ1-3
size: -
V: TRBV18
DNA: TGTGCCAGCTCACCAGGGCTGGAAGGGGCGACCACCATATATTTT
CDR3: CASSPGLEGATTIYF

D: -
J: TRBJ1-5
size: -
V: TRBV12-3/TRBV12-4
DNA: TGTGCCAGCAGTTCCCCCCCCCAGCCCCAGCATTTT
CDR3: CASSSPPQPQHF

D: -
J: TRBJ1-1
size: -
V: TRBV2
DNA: TGTGCCAGCAATCTGAACACTGAAGCTTTCTTT
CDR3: CASNLNTEAFF

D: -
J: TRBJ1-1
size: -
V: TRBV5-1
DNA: TGCGCCAGCAGCTTGGTTCAGGGAGTCGGGGACACTGAAGCTTTCTTT
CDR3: CASSLVQGVGDTEAFF

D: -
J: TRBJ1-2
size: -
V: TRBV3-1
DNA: TGTGCCAGCAGCCCTCTCGGGACTGAATATGGCTACACCTTC
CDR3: CASSPLGTEYGYTF

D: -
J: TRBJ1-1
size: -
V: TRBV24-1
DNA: TGTGCCACCAGTGATTCAAGGGTTGTCACTGAAGCTTTCTTT
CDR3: CATSDSRVVTEAFF

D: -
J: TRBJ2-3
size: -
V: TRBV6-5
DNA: TGTGCCAGCAGTACCCCTGGGACAGATACGCAGTATTTT
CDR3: CASSTPGTDTQYF

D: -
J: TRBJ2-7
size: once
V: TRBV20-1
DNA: TGCAGTGCCCGATCACGGCCGGAGTACGAGCAGTACTTC
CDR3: CSARSRPEYEQYF

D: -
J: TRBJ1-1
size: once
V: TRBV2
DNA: TGTGCCAGCAACGATAGGGCGGGGAACACTGAAGCTTTCTTT
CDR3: CASNDRAGNTEAFF

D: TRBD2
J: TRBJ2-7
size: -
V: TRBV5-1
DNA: TGCGCCAGCAGCTTCCGACTAGCGGGAGCGGATGAGCAGTACTTC
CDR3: CASSFRLAGADEQYF

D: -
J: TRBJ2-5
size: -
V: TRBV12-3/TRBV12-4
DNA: TGTGCCAGCAGTTTAGGGAGCACTCGGGAGACCCAGTACTTC
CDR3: CASSLGSTRETQYF

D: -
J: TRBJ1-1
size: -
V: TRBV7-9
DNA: TGTGCCAGCAGCTTAGGGAGGGGGATTGGGGGCACTGAAGCTTTCTTT
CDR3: CASSLGRGIGGTEAFF

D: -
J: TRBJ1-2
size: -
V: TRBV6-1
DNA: TGTGCCAGCAGTGAAGCCGAGACAGGTTTGCACTATGGCTACACCTTC
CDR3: CASSEAETGLHYGYTF

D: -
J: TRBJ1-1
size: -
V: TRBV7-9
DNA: TGTGCCAGCAGCTCCGCGCAGGGGTACGCGGGGAACACTGAAGCTTTCTTT
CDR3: CASSSAQGYAGNTEAFF